This passage covers 25 T cell receptor beta chains from one sample sequenced in a study of Ad26.COV2.S vaccination and SARS-CoV-2 variants. Method: immunoSEQ multiplex PCR; TCRdb's copy keeps in-frame clones and lacks some. The data hold around 320,000 clones, with about 86% observed a single time. Regarding treatment: roughly 20 received Ad26.COV2.S at low or high dose, single or two shots; 5 received placebo; per-sample allocation not given. Sampling occurred on day 63 after the first vaccine or placebo injection. This material consisted of peripheral blood, taken in a trial of Ad26.COV2.S vaccine versus placebo. All receptors come from a person aged 18-60 years who received the Ad26.COV2.S COVID-19 vaccine or a placebo.

The chain employs TRBV4-2 and TRBJ1-5; D possibly corresponds to TRBD1 (6 bases). The CDR3 contains 16 residues. Trimming removed 0 bases from V and 7 bases from J, with 16 bases in between. Germline CDR1 and CDR2: LGHNA and YNFKEQ. In nucleotides, the CDR3 is TGTGCCAGCAGCCAAGAGACTGGGCAGGGGCACCAGCCCCAGCATTTT. It codes for CASSQETGQGHQPQHF.

This clone has just one count. The V gene is TRBV18, the J gene TRBJ2-7; TRBD1 agrees at 10 bases. This CDR3 comprises 16 residues. V shed 0 bases and J 4 bases; nucleotides not matched to a gene: 6. The germline V gene has CDR1 KGHSH and CDR2 LQKENI. CDR3 coding DNA: TGTGCCAGCTCACCACCGATTGGACAGGGGGGATACGAGCAGTACTTC. This gives the protein CASSPPIGQGGYEQYF.

This chain connects TRBV7-2 to TRBJ1-2; 9 nucleotides line up with TRBD1. CDR1 is SGHTA and CDR2 is FQGNSA in the germline V gene. There are 14 residues in the CDR3. V trimming: 0 bases; J trimming: 8 bases; junction bases outside the gene matches: 4. The CDR3 protein is CASSLAGTGKGYTF. The CDR3 DNA is TGTGCCAGCAGCTTAGCCGGGACAGGGAAGGGCTACACCTTC.

The genes are TRBV18 and TRBJ2-3; a weak D match, TRBD2 (6 bases). CDR3 length equals 15 residues. V lost 3 bases to trimming and J lost 4 bases, with 14 bases between them. Germline values: CDR1 KGHSH, CDR2 LQKENI. The chain's CDR3 is CASSPPLGGSDTQYF. CDR3 DNA sequence: TGTGCCAGCTCACCCCCCTTGGGGGGATCAGATACGCAGTATTTT.

V is TRBV6-1 and J is TRBJ1-1; no firm D call. V lost 2 bases and J lost 2, with 9 bases in between. Germline V lookup: CDR1 MNHNS, CDR2 SASEGT. The CDR3 loop spans 14 amino acids. For the CDR3, the DNA is TGTGCCAGCAGTGAAAGTAGTGTTAACACTGAAGCTTTCTTT. This encodes CASSESSVNTEAFF.

The chain couples TRBV24-1 to TRBJ1-5; D not resolved. Trimming removed 3 bases at V and 2 bases at J, with 7 bases between. This CDR3 has 14 residues. The V gene's germline CDR1 is KGHDR and CDR2 SFDVKD. This chain's CDR3 is CATSDGGGNQPQHF. CDR3 in DNA: TGTGCCACCAGTGATGGAGGCGGCAATCAGCCCCAGCATTTT.

Details on this clone: Distinct nucleotide sequences in the sample also encode this CDR3. The chain uses TRBV11-2 and TRBJ2-5; D ambiguous. V was cut by 1 base and J by 5 bases, with 8 bases left in between. Germline V gene sequence: CDR1 SGHAT, CDR2 FQNNGV. This CDR3 region has 13 residues. DNA of the CDR3: TGTGCCAGCAGCTTAGGATTGGGGGAGACCCAGTACTTC. Amino acids: CASSLGLGETQYF.

The V gene is TRBV11-3, the J gene TRBJ1-1; D gene uncertain. V lost 5 bases and J 8 bases, leaving 15 bases between the germline ends. The CDR3 has 13 residues. The germline V gene encodes CDR1 SGHNT and CDR2 YENEEA. CDR3: CASSPKFGREAFF. DNA for the CDR3: TGTGCCAGCAGCCCAAAATTTGGGCGGGAAGCTTTCTTT.

V usage is TRBV7-2 and J usage is TRBJ1-1, with a tentative D call TRBD1 (5 bases). The CDR3 is 14 amino acids. Germline V gives CDR1 SGHTA, CDR2 FQGNSA. Trimming took off 9 bases at V and 1 base at J, with 15 bases between the two ends. CDR3 loop: CASGGGTKNTEAFF. The CDR3 DNA reads TGTGCCAGTGGTGGGGGTACCAAGAACACTGAAGCTTTCTTT.

The chain couples TRBV7-2 to TRBJ1-1; unclear D gene. This CDR3 contains 15 residues. Germline lookup yields CDR1 SGHTA and CDR2 FQGNSA. With 1 base removed from V and 2 bases from J, the gap between germline ends came to 11 bases. CDR3 DNA: TGTGCCAGCAGCTTAGGAGGCGACTTCAACACTGAAGCTTTCTTT. This encodes CASSLGGDFNTEAFF.

The chain links TRBV7-2 to TRBJ1-2; 8 bases agree with TRBD1. V lost 4 bases and J lost 4; bases outside the gene matches: 2. The germline CDR1 and CDR2 sequences are SGHTA and FQGNSA. The CDR3 is 13 residues long. CDR3 loop: CASSSGQVYGYTF. CDR3 nucleotide sequence: TGTGCCAGCAGCTCGGGACAGGTCTATGGCTACACCTTC.

V usage is TRBV6-5 and J usage is TRBJ1-2; TRBD1 might be the D (5 bases). Germline lookup yields CDR1 MNHEY and CDR2 SVGAGI. The CDR3 has 14 amino acids. The germline V and J ends were trimmed by 5 bases and 7 bases, with 17 bases remaining between them. CDR3 sequence reads: CASSLRTPLSGYTF. CDR3 in DNA: TGTGCCAGCAGTCTACGGACACCTCTTAGTGGCTACACCTTC.

This chain uses TRBV4-1 with TRBJ1-4; 8 positions match TRBD1. After removal of 0 bases from V and 8 bases from J, the junction contained 2 bases not matched to a gene. The CDR3 covers 14 residues. Germline-derived CDR1 and CDR2 are MGHRA and YSYEKL. DNA for the CDR3: TGCGCCAGCAGCCAAGACGGGACAGGAGAAAAACTGTTTTTT. This gives the protein CASSQDGTGEKLFF.

CDR3 protein: CASSLSTGTGGAGGELFF. The CDR3 DNA reads TGTGCCAGCAGCCTGAGTACCGGGACAGGGGGCGCCGGCGGGGAGCTGTTTTTT. V and J are TRBV28 and TRBJ2-2, with TRBD1 matching 12 bases. The V gene end was trimmed by 6 bases and the J gene end by 7 bases; junction bases not matched to a gene: 15. The germline CDR1 and CDR2 sequences are MDHEN and SYDVKM. The CDR3 runs to 18 residues.

This chain connects TRBV7-8 to TRBJ1-1, with a possible D match to TRBD1 (5 bases). V lost 5 bases, J lost 5 bases, and 18 bases lay in between. There are 15 residues in the CDR3. CDR1 SGHVS and CDR2 FQNEAQ come from the germline V gene. Written as DNA, the CDR3 is TGTGCCAGCAGCACGGACGGAGGGGCTGGAACTGAAGCTTTCTTT. Residues: CASSTDGGAGTEAFF.

The chain recombines TRBV11-3 with TRBJ2-7, with D perhaps TRBD1 (6 bases). This CDR3 has 14 amino acids. The V and J ends lost 5 bases and 0 bases respectively, with 11 bases between them. Germline V CDR1 and CDR2: SGHNT, YENEEA. The CDR3 coding sequence is TGTGCCAGCAGCCCTGGACAGTCCTCCTACGAGCAGTACTTC. Translated: CASSPGQSSYEQYF. Full variable domain (missing parts from reference TRBV11-3 and TRBJ2-7): EAGVVQSPRYKIIEKKQPVAFWCNPISGHNTLYWYLQNLGQGPELLIRYENEEAVDDSQLPKDRFSAERLKGVDSTLKIQPAELGDSAVYLCASSPGQSSYEQYFGPGTRLTVT.

The V call is TRBV2, the J call TRBJ1-2; D perhaps matches TRBD1 (5 bases). Germline CDR1 is SNHLY and CDR2 is FYNNEI. This CDR3 has 15 amino acids. The V gene lost 3 bases and the J gene lost 0 bases, with 11 bases spanning the gap. The CDR3 loop reads CASSDDGAANYGYTF. The CDR3 DNA reads TGTGCCAGCAGTGACGACGGGGCAGCTAACTATGGCTACACCTTC.

The rearrangement uses TRBV10-1 and TRBJ2-1; 7 bases agree with TRBD1. The CDR3 totals 19 residues. J was trimmed by 0 bases and V by 8 bases; bases with no gene match: 19. CDR1 is WNHNN and CDR2 is SYGVQD in the germline V gene (reference sequence). CDR3 in amino acids: CASPLRGQAKDSSYNEQFF. CDR3 coding DNA: TGCGCCAGCCCCCTCCGTGGACAGGCCAAGGATAGCTCCTACAATGAGCAGTTCTTC.

J is TRBJ1-2 and V is TRBV19, with 8 bases fitting TRBD1. The CDR3 has 14 residues. Trimming removed 5 bases from V and 4 bases from J; junction bases left unmatched: 6. CDR1 and CDR2 from the germline V gene are LNHDA and SQIVND (reference sequence). CDR3 nucleotide sequence: TGTGCCAGTAGTGCCGGGGACAGGACCTATGGCTACACCTTC. Its protein product is CASSAGDRTYGYTF.

The rearrangement uses TRBV19 and TRBJ1-5, with a possible D match to TRBD1 (5 bases). The CDR3 sequence is 14 residues long. V was shortened by 2 bases and J by 4 bases, with 9 bases between the two germline ends. CDR1 and CDR2 (germline): LNHDA, SQIVND (reference sequence). The CDR3 region is CASSIPGGNQPQHF. The DNA for the CDR3 is TGTGCCAGTAGTATACCTGGGGGGAATCAGCCCCAGCATTTT.

This clone was counted between two and nine times. The chain couples TRBV12-3 or TRBV12-4 to TRBJ2-7; TRBD1 matches 7 bases. The CDR3 covers 13 residues. V lost 4 bases to trimming and J lost 2 bases; unmatched junction nucleotides: 2. In DNA form, the CDR3 reads TGTGCCAGCAGTTCGGACAGGCCCTACGAGCAGTACTTC. Translated, it gives CASSSDRPYEQYF.

V and J are TRBV3-1 (or the pseudogene TRBV3-2) and TRBJ2-5; the D gene is possibly TRBD1 (5 bases). The CDR3 consists of 12 residues. Trimming took off 2 bases at V and 5 bases at J, with 6 bases between the two ends. Germline V gives CDR1 LGHDT, CDR2 YNNKEL (reference sequence). The chain's CDR3 is CASSQRGETQYF. In DNA form, the CDR3 reads TGTGCCAGCAGCCAAAGGGGCGAGACCCAGTACTTC.

The chain has TRBV27 and TRBJ1-1, with D unresolved. This CDR3 region has 13 residues. Trimming left V 2 bases short and J 1 base short, with 5 bases between. From germline, CDR1 is MNHEY and CDR2 SMNVEV (reference sequence). The CDR3 DNA reads TGTGCCAGCAGTTTAAAAGGGAACACTGAAGCTTTCTTT. This gives the protein CASSLKGNTEAFF.

The chain carries TRBV10-1 and TRBJ1-3; no definite D call. From germline, CDR1 is WNHNN and CDR2 SYGVQD (reference sequence). The CDR3 sequence is 15 residues long. V lost 4 bases and J 4 bases, leaving 14 bases between the germline ends. The CDR3: CASSAAVHIGNTIYF. CDR3 nucleotide sequence: TGCGCCAGCAGTGCCGCGGTCCACATCGGAAACACCATATATTTT.

The chain recombines TRBV5-6 with TRBJ1-2, with 8 bases lining up with TRBD1. J was trimmed by 9 bases and V by 4 bases; bases with no gene match: 17. This CDR3 has 16 amino acids. Germline CDR1 reads SGHDT; CDR2 reads YYEEEE. CDR3 nucleotides: TGTGCCAGCAGCAACGACAAGTCGGACAGGGCTTGGAGCTACACCTTC. Translation: CASSNDKSDRAWSYTF.